This is a list of T cell receptor beta chains from one sample in a study of OX40 agonist ivuxolimab in advanced cancers. Method: immunoSEQ multiplex PCR; TCRdb's copy keeps in-frame clones and lacks some. The table lists more than 100,000 clones, 85% to 95% of them singletons. The sequenced sample was CD4+ or CD8+ T cells sorted from blood, obtained in a trial of the OX40 agonist ivuxolimab. Receptor source: an adult with an advanced solid tumor such as melanoma, head and neck, liver or kidney cancer. CDR3s include the opening cysteine and the closing phenylalanine or tryptophan. The order of the fields is V gene, clone size, D gene, J gene, CDR3 DNA, CDR3 protein. The D gene is left open where the match is weak. Rows give clone size only sometimes, using once, few, many, or a class for an expanded clone.

v_call: TRBV9
clone_size: -
d_call: TRBD1
j_call: TRBJ1-5
cdr3_nt: TGTGCCAGCAGCCTTACAGGGGCTAGCAATCAGCCCCAGCATTTT
cdr3_aa: CASSLTGASNQPQHF

v_call: TRBV28
clone_size: once
d_call: -
j_call: TRBJ2-3
cdr3_nt: TGTGCCAGCAGAACAGCGGGCGGGTCAGATACGCAGTATTTT
cdr3_aa: CASRTAGGSDTQYF

v_call: TRBV28
clone_size: once
d_call: -
j_call: TRBJ2-7
cdr3_nt: TGTGCCAGCAGTTTTCGGGGGACCTACTACGAGCAGTACTTC
cdr3_aa: CASSFRGTYYEQYF

v_call: TRBV29-1
clone_size: -
d_call: -
j_call: TRBJ2-4
cdr3_nt: TGCAGCGCGGGGACATCTAAAAACATTCAGTACTTC
cdr3_aa: CSAGTSKNIQYF

v_call: TRBV28
clone_size: -
d_call: TRBD1
j_call: TRBJ1-2
cdr3_nt: TGTGCCAGCAGTTGGGACAGGGCATCCTATGGCTACACCTTC
cdr3_aa: CASSWDRASYGYTF

v_call: TRBV7-9
clone_size: -
d_call: -
j_call: TRBJ2-2
cdr3_nt: TGTGCCAGCAGCTTCCCTAGCGTCTCGAACACCGGGGAGCTGTTTTTT
cdr3_aa: CASSFPSVSNTGELFF

v_call: TRBV7-2
clone_size: once
d_call: TRBD2
j_call: TRBJ2-1
cdr3_nt: TGTGCCAGCAGCTTAGTCGGCGGGGGGGTGTACAATGAGCAGTTCTTC
cdr3_aa: CASSLVGGGVYNEQFF

v_call: TRBV6-1
clone_size: -
d_call: -
j_call: TRBJ2-7
cdr3_nt: TGTGCCTCGCGGCGGCAGACCTACTACGAGCAGTACTTC
cdr3_aa: CASRRQTYYEQYF

v_call: TRBV2
clone_size: -
d_call: -
j_call: TRBJ2-3
cdr3_nt: TGTGCCAGCAGCGCCGACAGAGCCACAGATACGCAGTATTTT
cdr3_aa: CASSADRATDTQYF

v_call: TRBV15
clone_size: -
d_call: TRBD2
j_call: TRBJ2-5
cdr3_nt: TGTGCCACCACCCGACCTTGGGAGGGTGAGGACGGACGAGAGACCCAGTACTTC
cdr3_aa: CATTRPWEGEDGRETQYF

v_call: TRBV19
clone_size: -
d_call: TRBD1
j_call: TRBJ1-5
cdr3_nt: TGTGCCAGTTTGGACAGGGGGCTTAATCAGCCCCAGCATTTT
cdr3_aa: CASLDRGLNQPQHF

v_call: TRBV6-5
clone_size: -
d_call: TRBD1
j_call: TRBJ1-5
cdr3_nt: TGTGCCAGCAGAGGGACAGGGGGAAATCAGCCCCAGCATTTT
cdr3_aa: CASRGTGGNQPQHF

v_call: TRBV5-1
clone_size: once
d_call: -
j_call: TRBJ2-3
cdr3_nt: TGCGCCAGCAGCGTGGGGCGGGCCTACGGGGATACGCAGTATTTT
cdr3_aa: CASSVGRAYGDTQYF

v_call: TRBV27
clone_size: -
d_call: -
j_call: TRBJ1-1
cdr3_nt: TGTGCCAGCAGTTCCTCGCCGGGACCCCAAGTCGGAGCTTTCTTT
cdr3_aa: CASSSSPGPQVGAFF

v_call: TRBV5-8
clone_size: -
d_call: TRBD1
j_call: TRBJ1-5
cdr3_nt: TGTGCCAGCAGCTCGGGACAGGGGGCGCAGGGCAATCAGCCCCAGCATTTT
cdr3_aa: CASSSGQGAQGNQPQHF

v_call: TRBV2
clone_size: once
d_call: -
j_call: TRBJ2-6
cdr3_nt: TGTGCCAGCGCCAGCCAGGGGGGTGGTAGGTCCAACGTCCTGACTTTC
cdr3_aa: CASASQGGGRSNVLTF

v_call: TRBV9
clone_size: -
d_call: -
j_call: TRBJ2-6
cdr3_nt: TGTGCCAGCAGCGTAGGACAAACCCTACGCTCTGGGGCCAACGTCCTGACTTTC
cdr3_aa: CASSVGQTLRSGANVLTF

v_call: TRBV5-4
clone_size: -
d_call: -
j_call: TRBJ2-2
cdr3_nt: TGTGCCAGCAGCCGGGAGCCGTCCGGGGAGCTGTTTTTT
cdr3_aa: CASSREPSGELFF

v_call: TRBV5-6
clone_size: -
d_call: -
j_call: TRBJ2-3
cdr3_nt: TGTGCCAGCGCTTTTGTTGGGTCCGGGAATACGCAGTATTTT
cdr3_aa: CASAFVGSGNTQYF

v_call: TRBV7-3
clone_size: -
d_call: -
j_call: TRBJ2-3
cdr3_nt: TGTGCCAGCAGCACCCAGGCTTTGGTCAGCACAGATACGCAGTATTTT
cdr3_aa: CASSTQALVSTDTQYF

v_call: TRBV27
clone_size: -
d_call: TRBD1
j_call: TRBJ2-5
cdr3_nt: TGTGCCAGCAGTCGACAGGGGGAAAAAGAGACCCAGTACTTC
cdr3_aa: CASSRQGEKETQYF

v_call: TRBV27
clone_size: -
d_call: -
j_call: TRBJ1-2
cdr3_nt: TGTGCCAGCAGTTTACTCTCCCAGGGTGGCTACACCTTC
cdr3_aa: CASSLLSQGGYTF

v_call: TRBV6-1
clone_size: once
d_call: -
j_call: TRBJ2-1
cdr3_nt: TGTGCCAGCAGTTCTCAACCGAACAATGAGCAGTTCTTC
cdr3_aa: CASSSQPNNEQFF

v_call: TRBV25-1
clone_size: once
d_call: TRBD1
j_call: TRBJ1-1
cdr3_nt: TGTGCCAGCAGTGAACCAGGGGGGGCCGCGAACACTGAAGCTTTCTTT
cdr3_aa: CASSEPGGAANTEAFF

v_call: TRBV7-2
clone_size: -
d_call: -
j_call: TRBJ1-6
cdr3_nt: TGTGCCAGCAGCTTAGGGACAGTTTATAATTCACCCCTCCACTTT
cdr3_aa: CASSLGTVYNSPLHF

v_call: TRBV7-2
clone_size: -
d_call: TRBD2
j_call: TRBJ2-5
cdr3_nt: TGTGCCAGCAGCTTATCCGGGACTAGCGAAGAGACCCAGTACTTC
cdr3_aa: CASSLSGTSEETQYF

v_call: TRBV25-1
clone_size: -
d_call: -
j_call: TRBJ1-2
cdr3_nt: TGTGCCAGCACGCCTTACGACGGTACGGGCGGCTACACCTTC
cdr3_aa: CASTPYDGTGGYTF

v_call: TRBV7-8
clone_size: -
d_call: TRBD1
j_call: TRBJ1-4
cdr3_nt: TGTGCCAGCAGCTTTGACAGGGGGATGGGAAAACTGTTTTTT
cdr3_aa: CASSFDRGMGKLFF

v_call: TRBV19
clone_size: -
d_call: TRBD1
j_call: TRBJ2-2
cdr3_nt: TGTGCCAGTAGCAGGACAGGAGGAACCGGGGAGCTGTTTTTT
cdr3_aa: CASSRTGGTGELFF